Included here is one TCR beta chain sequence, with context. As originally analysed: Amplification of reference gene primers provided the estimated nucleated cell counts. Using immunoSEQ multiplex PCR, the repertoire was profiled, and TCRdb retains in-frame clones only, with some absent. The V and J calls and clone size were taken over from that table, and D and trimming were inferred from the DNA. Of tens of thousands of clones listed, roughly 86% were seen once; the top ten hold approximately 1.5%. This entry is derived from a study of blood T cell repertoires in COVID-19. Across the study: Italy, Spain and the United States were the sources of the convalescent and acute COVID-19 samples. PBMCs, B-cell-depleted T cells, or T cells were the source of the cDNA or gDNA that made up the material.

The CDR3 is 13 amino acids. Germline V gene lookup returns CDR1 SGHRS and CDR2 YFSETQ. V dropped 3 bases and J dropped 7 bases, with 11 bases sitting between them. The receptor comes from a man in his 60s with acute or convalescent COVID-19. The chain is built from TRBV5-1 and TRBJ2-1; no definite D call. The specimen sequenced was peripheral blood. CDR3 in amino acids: CASSSRNENEQFF. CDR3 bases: TGCGCCAGCAGCTCGCGAAACGAGAATGAGCAGTTCTTC.